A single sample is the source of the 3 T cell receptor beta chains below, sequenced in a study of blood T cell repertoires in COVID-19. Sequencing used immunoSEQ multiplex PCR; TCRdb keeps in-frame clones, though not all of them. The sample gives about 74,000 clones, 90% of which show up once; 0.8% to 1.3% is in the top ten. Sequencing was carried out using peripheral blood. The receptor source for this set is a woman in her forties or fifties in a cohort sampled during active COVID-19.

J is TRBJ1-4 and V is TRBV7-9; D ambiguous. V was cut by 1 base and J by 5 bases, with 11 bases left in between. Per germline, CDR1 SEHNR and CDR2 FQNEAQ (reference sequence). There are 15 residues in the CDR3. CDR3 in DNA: TGTGCCAGCAGCTTAGTTAATCTTCCCAATGAAAAACTGTTTTTT. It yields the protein CASSLVNLPNEKLFF.

The DNA for the CDR3 is TGTGCCAGCGTGAGGACAGGGGGTACGGGCTCCTACGAGCAGTACTTC. Its translation is CASVRTGGTGSYEQYF. V is TRBV27 and J is TRBJ2-7; 10 bases agree with TRBD1. The CDR3 spans 16 residues. Unmatched junction bases numbered 10, after V lost 8 bases and J lost 0 bases. CDR1 is MNHEY and CDR2 is SMNVEV in the germline V gene (reference sequence).

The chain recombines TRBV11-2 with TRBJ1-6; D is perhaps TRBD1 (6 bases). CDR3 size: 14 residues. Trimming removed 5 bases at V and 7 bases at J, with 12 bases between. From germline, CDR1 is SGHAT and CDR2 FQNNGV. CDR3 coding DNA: TGTGCCAGCAGCCGGACAGTCGGAAATTCACCCCTCCACTTT. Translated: CASSRTVGNSPLHF.